This record looks at one T cell receptor beta chain sequence and its context. Grouping used clinical history reported by participants in a survey and questionnaire. For recovered donors of Cohort 3, there were two negative PCRs, clearance, or symptom resolution. The data originate from a study of blood T cell repertoires in COVID-19. At the level of the study: Sources were T cells, B-cell-depleted T cells, or PBMCs; the material itself was cDNA or gDNA.

Per the germline V gene, CDR1 is MNHNY and CDR2 is SVGAGI (reference sequence). The CDR3 loop spans 16 amino acids. With V trimmed by 5 bases and J by 10 bases, 15 bases remained unmatched. Authors' data handling: Reference gene primer amplification yielded estimated nucleated cell counts. TCRdb keeps only in-frame clones here, not all; method: immunoSEQ multiplex PCR. For V, J and clone size, that table is used; D and trimming come from the DNA. The sample records a few hundred thousand clones, approximately 90% being singletons. Sample: PBMCs or T cells enriched from blood (not recorded which). J is TRBJ2-1 and V is TRBV6-6, with 9 bases fitting TRBD2. The receptor was isolated from a woman aged 40 to 50 who had recovered from COVID-19. CDR3 DNA: TGTGCCAGCAGTAAGGGCGGGAGGGCCTCAGTCGGGGAGCAGTTCTTC. Its protein is CASSKGGRASVGEQFF.